Listed here is a single T cell receptor (beta chain). As yet, its antigen is unknown. These data are taken from a study of STAT3 mutations in large granular lymphocyte leukemia. In the study overall: Over half of T-LGLL patients had one or more immunosuppressive regimens.

Generated by immunoSEQ multiplex PCR, the TCRdb table keeps only in-frame clones and is missing some. The sample carries under 35,000 clones, 65% to 80% recorded once. Germline V gene lookup returns CDR1 MDHEN and CDR2 SYDVKM. The CDR3 loop spans 14 amino acids. Trimming took off 5 bases at V and 3 bases at J, with 14 bases between the two ends. Overall study findings and caveats: After therapy, about 35% of the 18 patients switched clonotypes, all new clones STAT3 wild type. Variable sampling intervals and differing treatment regimens complicated linking therapy response to TCR clonal burden changes. At least one immunodominant TCR beta clonotype appeared in every T-cell large granular lymphocyte leukemia patient.

V usage is TRBV28 and J usage is TRBJ2-7, with D perhaps being TRBD1 or TRBD2 (5 bases each). The sample consisted of peripheral blood mononuclear cells. The origin of this receptor is a woman in her forties or fifties with T-cell large granular lymphocyte leukemia. Some clones in this sample may be carry-over from other donors' samples. As DNA, the CDR3 is TGTGCCAGCAGTACGGGGACGGCGGTCTACGAGCAGTACTTC. Translated: CASSTGTAVYEQYF.